These 27 T cell receptor beta chains were all obtained from the same sample, sequenced in a study of Graves' ophthalmopathy and Graves' hyperthyroidism. RNA transcripts were the template, and TCR beta CDR3 regions were amplified from them. HTBI primers served in a first-round RT-PCR, which a second-round multiplex PCR followed. TCRdb re-called the multiplex PCR reads with MiXCR, one entry per CDR3 protein. Of roughly 300,000 distinct CDR3 sequences listed, about 17% are singletons. The sample taken for sequencing was peripheral blood. The receptors shown here come from an adult man with Graves' ophthalmopathy.

V usage is TRBV6-1 and J usage is TRBJ1-5, with a possible D match to TRBD1 (6 bases). This CDR3 contains 17 residues. V was clipped by 4 bases and J by 0 bases, with 16 bases between them. Germline V gives CDR1 MNHNS, CDR2 SASEGT. CDR3 region: CASSGSDRQNSNQPQHF. In nucleotides, the CDR3 is TGTGCCAGCAGTGGGTCAGACAGGCAAAATAGCAATCAGCCCCAGCATTTT.

The V gene is TRBV6-1, the J gene TRBJ1-6; possibly TRBD1 for D (5 bases). Per the germline V gene, CDR1 is MNHNS and CDR2 is SASEGT. This CDR3 comprises 14 residues. Trimming shortened V by 3 bases and J by 9 bases, and 12 bases separated the two germline ends. The CDR3 coding sequence is TGTGCCAGCAGTGAGGGACGTCCTTTTTCACCCCTCCACTTT. This sequence encodes CASSEGRPFSPLHF.

This clonotype has a single count. The chain recombines TRBV19 with TRBJ1-2; D not certain. The CDR3 sequence is 12 residues long. V was clipped by 3 bases and J by 3 bases, with 5 bases between them. From germline, CDR1 is LNHDA and CDR2 SQIVND (reference sequence). Here the CDR3 reads CASSMLDYGYTF. The DNA for the CDR3 is TGTGCCAGTAGTATGTTGGACTATGGCTACACCTTC.

This clonotype appeared many times. The J gene is TRBJ1-3, the V gene TRBV6-2 or TRBV6-3, with D perhaps TRBD1 (5 bases). Trimming stripped 0 bases from V and 0 bases from J, with 15 bases between. The CDR3 is 18 residues long. CDR1 is MNHEY, CDR2 SVGEGT, per germline. The CDR3 nucleotides read TGTGCCAGCAGTTACTCTGGGACCTCGATCCGCTCTGGAAACACCATATATTTT. Amino acids: CASSYSGTSIRSGNTIYF.

This clonotype was detected many times. J is TRBJ1-5 and V is TRBV27; D uncertain. Germline CDR1 and CDR2: MNHEY and SMNVEV (reference sequence). The V end lost 2 bases, the J end lost 5 bases, and 7 bases lay between the germline ends. This CDR3 has 13 residues. The CDR3 bases are TGTGCCAGCAGTTTAAAGGGATATCAGCCCCAGCATTTT. Its translation: CASSLKGYQPQHF.

The V gene is TRBV9, the J gene TRBJ1-6; D is possibly TRBD1 (5 bases). The CDR3 has 17 residues. Trimming removed 4 bases at V and 9 bases at J, with 23 bases between. Looked up from germline, CDR1 is SGDLS and CDR2 is YYNGEE. The chain's CDR3 is CASSPPGRGSASSPLHF. CDR3 DNA sequence: TGTGCCAGCAGCCCCCCCGGGCGGGGCTCCGCTTCTTCACCCCTCCACTTT.

This clonotype came up many times. The chain carries TRBV5-1 and TRBJ1-1; D perhaps matches TRBD1 (5 bases). The V end was cut by 4 bases, the J end by 5 bases, with 18 bases between. This CDR3 contains 15 residues. Germline V gene sequence: CDR1 SGHRS, CDR2 YFSETQ. Here the CDR3 reads CASSLDRGRRTEAFF. In nucleotides, the CDR3 is TGCGCCAGCAGCCTAGACCGGGGGAGGAGGACTGAAGCTTTCTTT. The entire variable domain, with the rest obtained from reference TRBV5-1 and TRBJ1-1, is as follows: KAGVTQTPRYLIKTRGQQVTLSCSPISGHRSVSWYQQTPGQGLQFLFEYFSETQRNKGNFPGRFSGRQFSNSRSEMNVSTLELGDSALYLCASSLDRGRRTEAFFGQGTRLTVV.

This clonotype has at least ten counts. The CDR3 sequence: CASSVVRNYEQYF. The CDR3 DNA reads as TGTGCCAGCAGTGTGGTCAGAAACTACGAGCAGTACTTC. The chain links TRBV2 to TRBJ2-7; D gene ambiguous. Germline loops: CDR1 SNHLY, CDR2 FYNNEI. There are 13 residues in the CDR3. Trimming pared 4 bases from V and 3 bases from J, leaving 10 bases between. Full variable domain (missing parts from reference TRBV2 and TRBJ2-7): EPEVTQTPSHQVTQMGQEVILRCVPISNHLYFYWYRQILGQKVEFLVSFYNNEISEKSEIFDDQFSVERPDGSNFTLKIRSTKLEDSAMYFCASSVVRNYEQYFGPGTRLTVT.

The CDR3 DNA reads TGTGCCAGCTCACCGTTCTCAGGTACCATGAACACTGAAGCTTTCTTT. Encoded protein: CASSPFSGTMNTEAFF. The chain recombines TRBV18 with TRBJ1-1; D call uncertain. The CDR3 totals 16 residues. The germline V gene encodes CDR1 KGHSH and CDR2 LQKENI. Trimming cost V 3 bases and J 0 bases, with 14 bases left between them.

This clonotype was seen repeatedly, ten times or more. The chain links TRBV20-1 to TRBJ2-2; 14 bases agree with TRBD2. V shed 5 bases and J 5 bases; nucleotides not matched to a gene: 7. The CDR3 loop spans 16 amino acids. Per the germline V gene, CDR1 is DFQATT and CDR2 is SNEGSKA (reference sequence). The CDR3 DNA reads as TGCAGTGCTGAACCGGGACTAGCGGGAGCAACCGGGGAGCTGTTTTTT. Translating it yields CSAEPGLAGATGELFF.

This clonotype turned up a few times. The chain combines TRBV4-2 with TRBJ2-7; 12 bases are a match to TRBD1. Per germline, CDR1 LGHNA and CDR2 YNFKEQ. Trimming cost V 0 bases and J 3 bases; bases outside gene matches: 3. The CDR3 has 16 amino acids. For the CDR3, the DNA is TGTGCCAGCAGCCAAGAAGGGACAGGGGGCTTCTACGAGCAGTACTTC. Protein sequence: CASSQEGTGGFYEQYF.

In this sample, this clonotype turned up many times. The chain recombines TRBV19 with TRBJ2-7; tentatively, D is TRBD2 (6 bases). This CDR3 contains 12 residues. Germline-derived CDR1 and CDR2 are LNHDA and SQIVND (reference sequence). V was trimmed by 5 bases and J by 5 bases, leaving 10 bases between them. This CDR3 is CASSPGSHEQYF. For the CDR3, the DNA is TGTGCCAGTAGTCCCGGGAGCCACGAGCAGTACTTC.

This clonotype was seen at least ten times. This chain links TRBV9 with TRBJ2-7, with no clear D. CDR1 and CDR2 (germline): SGDLS, YYNGEE. The length of the CDR3 is 15 residues. Trimming removed 4 bases from V and 3 bases from J, with 17 bases in between. CDR3 DNA sequence: TGTGCCAGCAGCCAAAGTCCCGGTCAGAGCTACGAGCAGTACTTC. Translated: CASSQSPGQSYEQYF. Full variable domain (rest looked up from reference TRBV9 and TRBJ2-7): DSGVTQTPKHLITATGQRVTLRCSPRSGDLSVYWYQQSLDQGLQFLIQYYNGEERAKGNILERFSAQQFPDLHSELNLSSLELGDSALYFCASSQSPGQSYEQYFGPGTRLTVT.

This clonotype was seen repeatedly, ten times or more. This sequence joins TRBV27 and TRBJ2-7, with D maybe TRBD1 (6 bases). V shed 5 bases and J shed 3 bases, with 20 bases lying between them. Germline CDR1 and CDR2: MNHEY and SMNVEV (reference sequence). There are 16 residues in the CDR3. In DNA form, the CDR3 reads TGTGCCAGCAGTCCACTCCCCGGGACACGATTCTACGAGCAGTACTTC. This sequence encodes CASSPLPGTRFYEQYF.

This clonotype was recorded many times. The gene calls are TRBV27 and TRBJ1-1, with TRBD1 identical over 7 bases. Germline CDR1 and CDR2: MNHEY and SMNVEV (reference sequence). Trimming removed 4 bases from V and 5 bases from J; junction bases left unmatched: 7. This CDR3 is built from 14 residues. CDR3 coding DNA: TGTGCCAGCAGTTCACAGGGGAGTGGAACTGAAGCTTTCTTT. Translated: CASSSQGSGTEAFF.

This clonotype was observed a handful of times. The chain carries TRBV12-3 or TRBV12-4 and TRBJ1-2; 7 nucleotides align to TRBD1. The CDR3 has 12 residues. Trimming cost V 7 bases and J 3 bases; bases outside gene matches: 2. In nucleotides, the CDR3 is TGTGCCAGCAACGGACAGGACTATGGCTACACCTTC. It yields the protein CASNGQDYGYTF.

The chain links TRBV18 to TRBJ2-7; 7 bases are shared with TRBD1. The junction had 5 bases not matched to a gene; V was cut back by 4 bases and J by 5 bases. Germline V gene sequence: CDR1 KGHSH, CDR2 LQKENI. The CDR3 spans 13 residues. The CDR3 DNA sequence: TGTGCCAGCTCACTACAGGGGCCTAACGAGCAGTACTTC. Its protein is CASSLQGPNEQYF.

There are many counts of this clonotype. V and J are TRBV6-1 and TRBJ1-1; unclear D gene. Trimming pared 3 bases from V and 11 bases from J, leaving 13 bases between. From germline, CDR1 is MNHNS and CDR2 SASEGT. This CDR3 contains 12 residues. CDR3 nucleotide sequence: TGTGCCAGCAGTGAGCCCCAAAGGGAGGCTTTCTTT. This gives the protein CASSEPQREAFF.

This clonotype was counted at least ten times. The chain has TRBV18 and TRBJ1-2, with D possibly matching TRBD1 (5 bases). The CDR3 totals 17 residues. Deletions cut 4 bases from V and 6 bases from J, with 24 bases between. Germline loops: CDR1 KGHSH, CDR2 LQKENI. In DNA form, the CDR3 reads TGTGCCAGCTCACTCGACAAATCCAGGGTTACCCCCAATGGCTACACCTTC. Encoded protein: CASSLDKSRVTPNGYTF.

CDR3 sequence: CASGLKQVAEAFF. CDR3 DNA sequence: TGTGCTAGTGGTTTGAAACAGGTCGCTGAAGCTTTCTTT. The chain combines TRBV12-5 with TRBJ1-1, with a weak D call TRBD1 (5 bases). Germline assignment: CDR1 LGHNT and CDR2 FRNRAP. The V end lost 2 bases, the J end lost 6 bases, and 10 bases lay between the germline ends. This CDR3 spans 13 amino acids.

This clonotype was recorded a few times. DNA of the CDR3: TGTGCCAGCAGAGTAAACTTACTAGAGACCCAGTACTTC. It specifies CASRVNLLETQYF. The chain recombines TRBV2 with TRBJ2-5; D is unresolved. V lost 6 bases, J lost 4 bases, and 12 bases lay in between. The germline gives CDR1 SNHLY, CDR2 FYNNEI. The CDR3 length is 13 residues.

This clonotype was detected ten times or more. The chain has TRBV11-2 and TRBJ2-5; TRBD2 aligns across 8 bases. This CDR3 comprises 15 residues. Germline CDR1 is SGHAT and CDR2 is FQNNGV. Germline trimming cut 5 bases from V and 1 base from J; bases unmatched to any gene: 6. The CDR3 coding sequence is TGTGCCAGCAGCCTTAGCGGGGTAATCCAAGAGACCCAGTACTTC. Translation: CASSLSGVIQETQYF.

The sample holds many counts of this clonotype. The chain carries TRBV7-2 and TRBJ1-1; D gene ambiguous. Germline loops: CDR1 SGHTA, CDR2 FQGNSA. Trimming pared 2 bases from V and 1 base from J, leaving 8 bases between. The CDR3 has 14 residues. The chain's CDR3 is CASSLYNRNTEAFF. The CDR3 coding sequence is TGTGCCAGCAGCTTATATAACAGGAACACTGAAGCTTTCTTT.

This clonotype was counted many times. This chain connects TRBV2 to TRBJ2-7, with D perhaps matching TRBD1 or TRBD2 (5 bases each). Germline assignment: CDR1 SNHLY and CDR2 FYNNEI. V gave up 1 base and J gave up 1 base, with 11 bases separating them. The CDR3 extends over 15 amino acids. The CDR3 nucleotides read TGTGCCAGCAGTGAAGAGGGGACGTTATCCTACGAGCAGTACTTC. Translation: CASSEEGTLSYEQYF.

This clonotype was counted at least ten times. The chain employs TRBV28 and TRBJ1-2; D gene ambiguous. The CDR3 sequence is 14 residues long. Germline assignment: CDR1 MDHEN and CDR2 SYDVKM. V lost 3 bases, J lost 8 bases, and 16 bases lay in between. This chain's CDR3 is CASSLGTVIYGYTF. In nucleotides, the CDR3 is TGTGCCAGCAGTTTGGGTACAGTGATCTACGGCTACACCTTC.

On this clonotype itself: A much larger clone lies one base from this, so it may be a read error. The rearrangement uses TRBV18 and TRBJ1-1; D is unresolved. The length of the CDR3 is 15 residues. Trimming took 0 bases from V and 5 from J, leaving 13 bases between them. Looked up from germline, CDR1 is KGHSH and CDR2 is LQKENI. The CDR3 DNA sequence: TGTGCCAGCTCACCACCGTTGGCCGTCGGGACTGAAGCTTTCTTT. Its protein product is CASSPPLAVGTEAFF.

In its sample, this clonotype was seen many times. The chain couples TRBV6-2 or TRBV6-3 to TRBJ1-1, with 7 bases fitting TRBD1. V was clipped by 5 bases and J by 5 bases; unmatched bases: 5. There are 13 residues in the CDR3. Germline values: CDR1 MNHEY, CDR2 SVGEGT. As DNA, the CDR3 is TGTGCCAGCAGTAACCGACAGGGAACTGAAGCTTTCTTT. This codes for CASSNRQGTEAFF.